The subject of this entry is one T cell receptor beta chain. Its antigen is undetermined. The sample comes from a study of CD8+ T cells in alopecia areata. Background on the study: Tofacitinib was taken orally by treated patients, and the dose was 5 to 10 mg twice daily.

The germline V gene has CDR1 SQVTM and CDR2 ANQGSEA. This CDR3 has 16 residues. V was pared by 3 bases and J by 5 bases, with 7 bases of the junction left unmatched. Extracted from the samples, RNA was reverse transcribed into cDNA to serve as the sequencing template. The method was immunoSEQ multiplex PCR; TCRdb's version includes in-frame clones alone and lacks a portion of them. The sample lists 87,000 or so clones; over 70% were seen once. Study results and caveats: Having just one nonresponder leaves the connection between baseline CD8+ expansion and response unresolved.

Treatment in this sample: oral pan-JAK inhibitor, 5-10 mg twice daily. The sequencing here drew on CD8+ T cells sorted from blood, taken between weeks 43 and 45, from a patient treated with tofacitinib. The rearrangement uses TRBV29-1 and TRBJ2-2; 12 bases align to TRBD1. This sequence was found in a human donor with alopecia areata. This chain's CDR3 is CSVDPGQGALTGELFF. The CDR3 DNA sequence: TGCAGCGTTGATCCGGGACAGGGGGCGCTTACCGGGGAGCTGTTTTTT.